The 29 T cell receptor beta chains listed next were all sequenced from one sample in a study of T cell responses to AZD1222 COVID-19 vaccine. The protocol was immunoSEQ multiplex PCR, while the TCRdb copy is restricted to in-frame clones and leaves out a portion. The sample has tens of thousands of clones, about 90% seen once; the top ten hold 1.3% to 1.5%. The specimen comprised peripheral blood, sampled 28 days after the second AZD1222 dose. All receptors come from an adult who received the AZD1222 COVID-19 vaccine.

In the case of this clone: At the DNA level, this CDR3 is encoded by other sequences in the same sample as well. This sequence joins TRBV7-2 and TRBJ2-5; 15 bases are shared with TRBD2. The CDR3 is 16 amino acids. Unmatched junction bases numbered 3, after V lost 5 bases and J lost 2 bases. Per the germline V gene, CDR1 is SGHTA and CDR2 is FQGNSA. CDR3: CASSPGLAGGQETQYF. CDR3 DNA: TGTGCCAGCAGCCCCGGACTAGCGGGGGGGCAAGAGACCCAGTACTTC. Based on the CDR3 plus reference TRBV7-2 and TRBJ2-5, the full variable domain is GAGVSQSPSNKVTEKGKDVELRCDPISGHTALYWYRQSLGQGLEFLIYFQGNSAPDKSGLPSDRFSAERTGGSVSTLTIQRTQQEDSAVYLCASSPGLAGGQETQYFGPGTRLLVL.

This chain connects TRBV6-6 to TRBJ2-7; tentatively, D is TRBD1 (6 bases). The CDR3 spans 15 residues. Germline V CDR1 and CDR2: MNHNY, SVGAGI (reference sequence). Trimming left V 6 bases short and J 5 bases short, with 20 bases between. In DNA, the CDR3 is TGTGCCAGCAGCCGCTCCCCCGGGTCAGGGGACGAGCAGTACTTC. Translated: CASSRSPGSGDEQYF.

This chain joins TRBV7-5 and TRBJ2-7; TRBD2 is the table's D call, not checked against the DNA. TRBV7-5 is a recognized pseudogene. This CDR3 region has 13 residues. CDR3 in amino acids: CVRSFKGGNEQYF. The CDR3 nucleotides read TGTGTCAGAAGCTTCAAGGGGGGGAACGAGCAGTACTTC.

The chain is built from TRBV28 and TRBJ2-7; no clear D gene. V was trimmed by 7 bases and J by 4 bases, leaving 23 bases between them. This CDR3 contains 16 residues. The germline V gene encodes CDR1 MDHEN and CDR2 SYDVKM. CDR3 region: CASTAETLAHLYEQYF. The CDR3, as DNA: TGTGCCAGCACCGCCGAAACGCTGGCCCACCTGTACGAGCAGTACTTC.

The rearrangement joins TRBV5-1 to TRBJ1-1; weak D call: TRBD1 (6 bases). Germline V gives CDR1 SGHRS, CDR2 YFSETQ. The CDR3 runs 14 residues. Trimming pared 7 bases from V and 6 bases from J, leaving 19 bases between. The CDR3 loop reads CASRIQGTSAEAFF. CDR3 nucleotide sequence: TGCGCCAGCCGAATACAGGGTACGAGCGCTGAAGCTTTCTTT.

The chain is built from TRBV19 and TRBJ2-5; D is unclear. The V end was cut by 2 bases, the J end by 7 bases, with 14 bases between. Germline CDR1 is LNHDA and CDR2 is SQIVND (reference sequence). This CDR3 contains 14 residues. This CDR3 is CASSIRPSEGTQYF. The CDR3 region has the DNA TGTGCCAGTAGTATAAGACCGTCCGAAGGGACCCAGTACTTC.

This clone was found once. The V gene is TRBV7-2, the J gene TRBJ2-1; the D is unclear. Trimming cost V 5 bases and J 6 bases, with 11 bases left between them. Germline CDR1 reads SGHTA; CDR2 reads FQGNSA. The CDR3 is 13 amino acids. The CDR3 loop is CASSPQDGNEQFF. CDR3 nucleotides: TGTGCCAGCAGCCCACAAGATGGCAATGAGCAGTTCTTC.

The J gene is TRBJ2-7, the V gene TRBV19, with 8 bases identical to TRBD1. The CDR3 has 14 residues. After removal of 7 bases from V and 2 bases from J, the junction contained 7 bases not matched to a gene. Germline V gene lookup returns CDR1 LNHDA and CDR2 SQIVND (reference sequence). The CDR3 DNA is TGTGCCAGTACCCCCCCGGACAGGGCCTACGAGCAGTACTTC. It specifies CASTPPDRAYEQYF.

The CDR3 is CASSFTGGNGYTF. The CDR3 DNA sequence: TGTGCCAGCAGCTTTACAGGGGGCAATGGCTACACCTTC. The V and J genes are TRBV7-8 and TRBJ1-2; 9 bases match TRBD1. CDR1 and CDR2 from the germline V gene are SGHVS and FQNEAQ. V was clipped by 3 bases and J by 6 bases; unmatched bases: 2. The CDR3 is made up of 13 amino acids. Supplemented by reference TRBV7-8 and TRBJ1-2, the full variable domain reads GAGVSQSPRYKVAKRGQDVALRCDPISGHVSLFWYQQALGQGPEFLTYFQNEAQLDKSGLPSDRFFAERPEGSVSTLKIQRTQQEDSAVYLCASSFTGGNGYTFGSGTRLTVV.

This chain uses TRBV7-8 with TRBJ1-2; D uncertain. The CDR3 is 13 residues long. V was trimmed by 5 bases and J by 5 bases, leaving 12 bases between them. CDR1 and CDR2 from the germline V gene are SGHVS and FQNEAQ. For the CDR3, the DNA is TGTGCCAGCAGCCCGGACTGGACTTATGGCTACACCTTC. It codes for CASSPDWTYGYTF. The whole variable domain, filled in from reference TRBV7-8 and TRBJ1-2, reads GAGVSQSPRYKVAKRGQDVALRCDPISGHVSLFWYQQALGQGPEFLTYFQNEAQLDKSGLPSDRFFAERPEGSVSTLKIQRTQQEDSAVYLCASSPDWTYGYTFGSGTRLTVV.

This clone was seen more than once but under ten times. V gene TRBV9 combines with J gene TRBJ1-2, with a weak D call TRBD1 (5 bases). The CDR3 spans 16 residues. V was cut by 5 bases and J by 6 bases, with 23 bases left in between. Per the germline V gene, CDR1 is SGDLS and CDR2 is YYNGEE. This CDR3 reads CASRRGHGAIENGYTF. The CDR3 DNA follows: TGTGCCAGCAGAAGAGGACACGGGGCCATCGAAAATGGCTACACCTTC.

The chain has TRBV24-1 and TRBJ2-1, with D possibly matching TRBD1 (5 bases). Germline V CDR1 and CDR2: KGHDR, SFDVKD. V gave up 1 base and J gave up 0 bases, with 6 bases separating them. The CDR3 has 15 residues. CDR3 in amino acids: CATSDFRASYNEQFF. The CDR3 region has the DNA TGTGCCACCAGTGATTTCAGGGCCTCCTACAATGAGCAGTTCTTC.

The gene calls are TRBV2 and TRBJ2-2, with TRBD2 matching 7 bases. The CDR3 contains 17 residues. The V and J ends lost 2 bases and 2 bases, in that order; junction bases with no gene match: 8. Per the germline V gene, CDR1 is SNHLY and CDR2 is FYNNEI. The chain's CDR3 is CASSEPGEGTNTGELFF. The CDR3 DNA is TGTGCCAGCAGTGAACCTGGGGAGGGGACTAACACCGGGGAGCTGTTTTTT.

In its sample, this clone was seen once. The gene calls are TRBV9 and TRBJ2-1; TRBD2 is a possible D gene (5 bases). Looked up from germline, CDR1 is SGDLS and CDR2 is YYNGEE. The CDR3 runs to 16 residues. V was cut by 4 bases and J by 8 bases, with 22 bases left in between. This chain's CDR3 is CASSPGDGLAGDEQFF. CDR3 DNA sequence: TGTGCCAGCAGCCCCGGGGATGGGCTAGCAGGCGATGAGCAGTTCTTC.

This clone is a singleton in its sample. The CDR3 loop is CASSYDREASLPSGNTIYF. For the CDR3, the DNA is TGTGCCAGCAGCTATGACAGGGAGGCCTCCTTACCCTCTGGAAACACCATATATTTT. J is TRBJ1-3 and V is TRBV4-2, with 7 bases identical to TRBD1. CDR3 length: 19 amino acids. V dropped 5 bases and J dropped 0; count of bases not matched to a gene: 16. The germline CDR1 and CDR2 sequences are LGHNA and YNFKEQ.

The chain has TRBV30 and TRBJ1-2; unclear D gene. V gave up 4 bases and J gave up 4 bases, with 7 bases separating them. This CDR3 has 11 residues. The V gene's germline CDR1 is GTSNPN and CDR2 SVGIG (reference sequence). The CDR3 coding sequence is TGTGCCTGGATAAGGCCCTATGGCTACACCTTC. This codes for CAWIRPYGYTF.

The chain uses TRBV6-1 and TRBJ1-2; possible D gene TRBD1, 5 bases. V lost 0 bases, J lost 2 bases, and 19 bases lay in between. In germline, CDR1 is MNHNS, CDR2 SASEGT. The CDR3 spans 18 residues. For the CDR3, the DNA is TGTGCCAGCAGTGAAGCTACCCGCGGGGGGAGCTGGAACTATGGCTACACCTTC. It yields the protein CASSEATRGGSWNYGYTF.

In its sample, this clone was seen once. V is TRBV2 and J is TRBJ2-2; no clear D gene. Germline values: CDR1 SNHLY, CDR2 FYNNEI. The CDR3 runs 13 residues. CDR3 nucleotides: TGTGCGGCTCGGCAACCGAACACCGGGGAGCTGTTTTTT. It encodes CAARQPNTGELFF.

V and J are TRBV30 and TRBJ1-5; D not resolved. The CDR3 contains 15 residues. In germline, CDR1 is GTSNPN, CDR2 SVGIG (reference sequence). Trimming took 2 bases from V and 4 from J, leaving 15 bases between them. The CDR3 coding sequence is TGTGCCTGGAGTTCCTTTGGAACACGAAATCAGCCCCAGCATTTT. Protein: CAWSSFGTRNQPQHF.

This clone was seen only once. V gene TRBV7-3 combines with J gene TRBJ2-3; D is possibly TRBD1 or TRBD2 (6 bases each). V lost 5 bases and J lost 4, with 19 bases in between. This CDR3 is 16 amino acids long. CDR1 and CDR2 from the germline V gene are SGHTA and FQGTGA. The CDR3 here is CASSATGGGIPDTQYF. DNA of the CDR3: TGTGCCAGCAGCGCCACCGGAGGGGGGATTCCAGATACGCAGTATTTT.

The rearrangement uses TRBV7-9 and TRBJ2-1, with 8 positions matching TRBD1. The CDR3 spans 15 residues. After removal of 6 bases from V and 2 bases from J, the junction contained 6 bases not matched to a gene. The V gene's germline CDR1 is SEHNR and CDR2 FQNEAQ (reference sequence). CDR3 sequence (DNA): TGTGCCAGCAGGCGTCCGGGACAGGCCTACAATGAGCAGTTCTTC. It translates to CASRRPGQAYNEQFF.

This clone was recorded once. The gene calls are TRBV5-4 and TRBJ1-4; 7 bases align to TRBD1. This CDR3 region has 14 residues. V lost 4 bases to trimming and J lost 8 bases; unmatched junction nucleotides: 8. The germline CDR1 and CDR2 sequences are SGHNT and YYREEE (reference sequence). CDR3 nucleotide sequence: TGTGCCAGCAGCCTTGACAGGGTAGGAGAAAAACTGTTTTTT. Encoded protein: CASSLDRVGEKLFF.

V is TRBV11-3 and J is TRBJ1-2; D is undetermined. Germline V gives CDR1 SGHNT, CDR2 YENEEA. V was pared by 5 bases and J by 8 bases, with 12 bases between. This CDR3 has 12 residues. The CDR3 DNA reads as TGTGCCAGCAGCGCCGGGCGGGGAGGCTACACCTTC. Residues: CASSAGRGGYTF. Based on the CDR3 plus reference TRBV11-3 and TRBJ1-2, the full variable domain is EAGVVQSPRYKIIEKKQPVAFWCNPISGHNTLYWYLQNLGQGPELLIRYENEEAVDDSQLPKDRFSAERLKGVDSTLKIQPAELGDSAVYLCASSAGRGGYTFGSGTRLTVV.

The chain has TRBV27 and TRBJ2-7; tentative D call: TRBD1 (6 bases). CDR1 and CDR2 (germline): MNHEY, SMNVEV (reference sequence). The length of the CDR3 is 14 residues. The V end was cut by 6 bases, the J end by 3 bases, with 15 bases between. The CDR3 spells CASRQTGILYEQYF. The CDR3 DNA reads as TGTGCCAGCAGGCAAACAGGGATACTCTACGAGCAGTACTTC.

This chain connects TRBV25-1 to TRBJ1-2; D may be TRBD1 (5 bases). CDR1 MGHDK and CDR2 SYGVNS come from the germline V gene. CDR3 size: 16 residues. Between the trimmed V and J ends, which lost 4 bases and 2 bases, there was a span of 17 bases. The CDR3, as DNA: TGTGCCAGCAGTGCGAGACGAGGGGATGGAAACTATGGCTACACCTTC. Translation gives CASSARRGDGNYGYTF.

In its sample, this clone was seen a few times. The chain employs TRBV6-2 or TRBV6-3 and TRBJ2-7; 13 bases match TRBD2. The germline gives CDR1 MNHEY, CDR2 SVGEGT. This CDR3 is 22 amino acids long. V trimming: 7 bases; J trimming: 4 bases; junction bases outside the gene matches: 28. Here the CDR3 reads CASTPGGTSGALNLPMPYEQYF. CDR3 sequence (DNA): TGTGCCAGCACCCCGGGAGGGACTAGCGGGGCCCTCAACCTGCCTATGCCGTACGAGCAGTACTTC.

The V gene is TRBV27, the J gene TRBJ1-6; a weak D match, TRBD1 (5 bases). This CDR3 is 16 amino acids long. Germline-derived CDR1 and CDR2 are MNHEY and SMNVEV (reference sequence). Deletions cut 4 bases from V and 7 bases from J, with 17 bases between. DNA of the CDR3: TGTGCCAGCAGTTCCATTCCCGGTGGGGGGAATTCACCCCTCCACTTT. The encoded protein is CASSSIPGGGNSPLHF.

The V gene is TRBV28, the J gene TRBJ1-5, with 10 bases that match TRBD1. Germline CDR1 and CDR2: MDHEN and SYDVKM. This CDR3 is 17 amino acids long. The J segment lost 1 base and the V segment lost 3 bases, leaving 6 bases of the junction unmatched. The CDR3 is CASSFGTGVPSNQPQHF. The CDR3 bases are TGTGCCAGCAGTTTTGGGACAGGGGTCCCAAGCAATCAGCCCCAGCATTTT.

This clone was seen more than once but under ten times. Here the CDR3 DNA reads TGTGCCAGCAGGTTTACAGCGAACTATGGCTACACCTTC. It is translated as CASRFTANYGYTF. The chain joins TRBV2 to TRBJ1-2; D ambiguous. Germline V gene sequence: CDR1 SNHLY, CDR2 FYNNEI. This CDR3 contains 13 residues. V lost 6 bases, J lost 2 bases, and 10 bases lay in between.